This is a list of T cell receptor beta chains from one sample in a study of T cell repertoires and Cas9 in healthy adults. Profiling relied on immunoSEQ multiplex PCR, and the TCRdb table lists in-frame clones only, not all of them. Counted here are approximately 23,000 clones, about 90% occurring once; the ten biggest clones make up roughly 1.4%. Sequencing was carried out using CD4+ effector T cells (CD127+, CD25-, CD137-, CD154-) from PBMCs; culture status not recorded. These receptor sequences come from a human donor in good health. Each CDR3 is given with its conserved first and last residue. The D gene is left open where the match is weak. Some rows mark clone size as missing; the rest say once, few, many or name a class of expanded clone.

V	D	size	J	DNA	CDR3
TRBV6-6	.	.	TRBJ1-2	TGTGCCAGCAGTTACTCGCGGACGAACTATGGCTACACCTTC	CASSYSRTNYGYTF
TRBV7-2	TRBD2	few	TRBJ2-2	TGTGCCAGCAGCAGCGGGGGGGTGAACACCGGGGAGCTGTTTTTT	CASSSGGVNTGELFF
TRBV19	.	few	TRBJ2-2	TGTGCCAGTAGTCTAGGGGGTGGCGTTCTCACCGGGGAGCTGTTTTTT	CASSLGGGVLTGELFF
TRBV6-1	.	.	TRBJ1-1	TGTGCCAGCACCCCCTGGGGGGGCCAGGTCACTGAAGCTTTCTTT	CASTPWGGQVTEAFF
TRBV29-1	.	.	TRBJ1-2	TGCAGCGTCCTGGTATCCTATGGCTACACCTTC	CSVLVSYGYTF
TRBV4-3	.	once	TRBJ1-4	TGCGCCAGCAGCCAAGGAAAGGCTTGGGGGCATGAAAAACTGTTTTTT	CASSQGKAWGHEKLFF
TRBV2	.	once	TRBJ2-5	TGTGCCAGCAACTCCGGGCCCCTAGGAGCAGAGACCCAGTACTTC	CASNSGPLGAETQYF
TRBV7-8	.	.	TRBJ2-1	TGTGCCAGCAGCTCCCTCATGGGGTACAATGAGCAGTTCTTC	CASSSLMGYNEQFF
TRBV10-3	TRBD1	.	TRBJ1-2	TGTGCCACGGGGACAGGGATACTTTCTAACTATGGCTACACCTTC	CATGTGILSNYGYTF
TRBV7-2	.	.	TRBJ2-2	TGTGCCAGCAGCTCCCCTAGGGGGGTGGGGACCGGGGAGCTGTTTTTT	CASSSPRGVGTGELFF
TRBV14	.	.	TRBJ2-7	TGTGCCAGCAGCCAAGTTCCGGCCCCCTACGAGCAGTACTTC	CASSQVPAPYEQYF
TRBV6-1	TRBD1	once	TRBJ2-7	TGTGCCAGCAGGACCGGGACAGGGACCTACGAGCAGTACTTC	CASRTGTGTYEQYF
TRBV5-1	.	once	TRBJ2-5	TGCGCCAGCAGCTCAGGGAGGGGGGCCCAAGAGACCCAGTACTTC	CASSSGRGAQETQYF
TRBV12-5	.	.	TRBJ2-3	TGTGCCAGTAACCGGGCCCTCGGAGGGACAGATACGCAGTATTTT	CASNRALGGTDTQYF
TRBV6-1	.	.	TRBJ2-1	TGTGCCAGCAGTTGGGCAGCCTACAATGAGCAGTTCTTC	CASSWAAYNEQFF
TRBV2	TRBD1	.	TRBJ1-1	TGTGCCAGCAGTCAACCGGACAGGTGGAACACTGAAGCTTTCTTT	CASSQPDRWNTEAFF